This T cell receptor beta chain was captured by sequencing in a study of blood T cell repertoires in COVID-19. As for the study in general: Nucleic acid was either cDNA or gDNA, and it came from T cells, B-cell-depleted T cells, or PBMCs.

V trimming: 4 bases; J trimming: 2 bases; junction bases outside the gene matches: 6. Germline CDR1 is SGHRS and CDR2 is YFSETQ. The CDR3 is made up of 16 amino acids. Assay used: immunoSEQ multiplex PCR; TCRdb lists only in-frame clones, some missing. This table has approximately 300,000 clones, around 91% appearing once. The chain carries TRBV5-1 and TRBJ1-2, with 12 bases matching TRBD1. Sequencing was carried out using peripheral blood. The TCR comes from a woman in her thirties or forties with COVID-19, enrolled during active disease. DNA of the CDR3: TGCGCCAGCAGCGGGGGACAGGGGGCGCAGAACTATGGCTACACCTTC. Its translation: CASSGGQGAQNYGYTF. The entire variable domain, with the rest obtained from reference TRBV5-1 and TRBJ1-2, is as follows: KAGVTQTPRYLIKTRGQQVTLSCSPISGHRSVSWYQQTPGQGLQFLFEYFSETQRNKGNFPGRFSGRQFSNSRSEMNVSTLELGDSALYLCASSGGQGAQNYGYTFGSGTRLTVV.